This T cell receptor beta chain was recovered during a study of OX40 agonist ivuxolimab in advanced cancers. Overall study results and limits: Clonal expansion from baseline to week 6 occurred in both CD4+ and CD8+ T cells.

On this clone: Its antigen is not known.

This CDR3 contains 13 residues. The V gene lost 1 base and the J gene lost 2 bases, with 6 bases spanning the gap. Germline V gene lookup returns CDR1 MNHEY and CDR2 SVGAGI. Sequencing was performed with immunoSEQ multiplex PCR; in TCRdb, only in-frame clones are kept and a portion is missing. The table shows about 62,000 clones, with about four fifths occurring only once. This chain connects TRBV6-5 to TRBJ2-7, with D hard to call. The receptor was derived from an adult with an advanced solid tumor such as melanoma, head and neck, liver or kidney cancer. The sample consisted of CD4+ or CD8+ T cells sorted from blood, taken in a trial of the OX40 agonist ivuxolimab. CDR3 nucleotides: TGTGCCAGCAGTTACTTTGAGGCCTACGAGCAGTACTTC. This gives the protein CASSYFEAYEQYF.